A single sample gave rise to the 27 T cell receptor beta chains below, sequenced in a study of Ad26.COV2.S vaccination and SARS-CoV-2 variants. TCRdb's table, derived via immunoSEQ multiplex PCR, lists solely in-frame clones and lacks some. The table has 180,000 or so clones, roughly 87% seen once. Sequences were derived from peripheral blood, sampled after recovery from COVID-19. All receptors come from a human donor who had recovered from COVID-19.

The V and J genes are TRBV27 and TRBJ2-7; D not certain. CDR3 length: 11 residues. Trimming took 8 bases from V and 7 from J, leaving 12 bases between them. Germline CDR1 is MNHEY and CDR2 is SMNVEV (reference sequence). The CDR3, as DNA: TGTGCCAGCGGCCCTCGTGTAGAGCAGTACTTC. As protein: CASGPRVEQYF.

The chain is built from TRBV9 and TRBJ2-1, with D possibly matching TRBD2 (5 bases). Germline lookup yields CDR1 SGDLS and CDR2 YYNGEE. The V and J ends lost 4 bases and 0 bases respectively, with 14 bases between them. The CDR3 sequence is 16 residues long. CDR3 DNA sequence: TGTGCCAGCAGCCAAATCGGACTCCTCTCCTACAATGAGCAGTTCTTC. It codes for CASSQIGLLSYNEQFF.

This chain connects TRBV11-2 to TRBJ1-2; TRBD1 matches at 9 bases. This CDR3 region has 13 residues. V lost 1 base and J lost 8; bases outside the gene matches: 2. Germline CDR1 and CDR2: SGHAT and FQNNGV. The CDR3 DNA reads TGTGCCAGCAGCTTAGGGGACAGGGAAGGCTACACCTTC. Translating it yields CASSLGDREGYTF.

The chain links TRBV3-1 (or the pseudogene TRBV3-2) to TRBJ2-3; D perhaps matches TRBD2 (6 bases). Germline V gives CDR1 LGHDT, CDR2 YNNKEL (reference sequence). The V gene lost 1 base and the J gene lost 5 bases, with 10 bases spanning the gap. This CDR3 region has 14 residues. The CDR3 nucleotides read TGTGCCAGCAGCCAAGTCGTGGGGGGAGATACGCAGTATTTT. This sequence encodes CASSQVVGGDTQYF.

This chain connects TRBV12-3 or TRBV12-4 to TRBJ2-3; D might be TRBD1 (5 bases). Trimming cost V 8 bases and J 0 bases, with 6 bases left between them. The CDR3 has 12 residues. The chain's CDR3 is CASDRSTDTQYF. CDR3 DNA: TGTGCCAGCGACAGAAGCACAGATACGCAGTATTTT.

The V gene is TRBV19, the J gene TRBJ1-1, with D possibly matching TRBD1 (5 bases). Trimming took off 4 bases at V and 4 bases at J, with 13 bases between the two ends. The CDR3 spans 14 residues. The germline V gene encodes CDR1 LNHDA and CDR2 SQIVND (reference sequence). CDR3 in amino acids: CASSRLGEGTEAFF. The CDR3 bases are TGTGCCAGTAGTAGACTGGGGGAGGGCACTGAAGCTTTCTTT. The full variable domain, with the rest looked up from reference TRBV19 and TRBJ1-1, is DGGITQSPKYLFRKEGQNVTLSCEQNLNHDAMYWYRQDPGQGLRLIYYSQIVNDFQKGDIAEGYSVSREKKESFPLTVTSAQKNPTAFYLCASSRLGEGTEAFFGQGTRLTVV.

CDR3 coding DNA: TGTGCCAGCAGCTTATTCACTTTGTACATTCAGTACTTC. This encodes CASSLFTLYIQYF. The rearrangement links TRBV5-6 to TRBJ2-4, with D unresolved. This CDR3 has 13 amino acids. Germline V gene data show CDR1 as SGHDT and CDR2 as YYEEEE. V lost 2 bases, J lost 8 bases, and 11 bases lay in between.

The chain employs TRBV5-4 and TRBJ2-3, with TRBD2 as a possible D gene (6 bases). With 0 bases removed from V and 8 bases from J, the gap between germline ends came to 16 bases. The CDR3 is 15 residues long. CDR1 SGHNT and CDR2 YYREEE come from the germline V gene (reference sequence). The CDR3 loop reads CASSLGVSGGVTQYF. The CDR3 DNA follows: TGTGCCAGCAGCTTGGGAGTTAGTGGCGGGGTTACGCAGTATTTT.

The gene calls are TRBV7-9 and TRBJ1-1, with D hard to call. The V end lost 1 base, the J end lost 8 bases, and 5 bases lay between the germline ends. CDR3 size: 11 residues. The V gene's germline CDR1 is SEHNR and CDR2 FQNEAQ (reference sequence). CDR3 in DNA: TGTGCCAGCAGCTTAGGGACCGAAGCTTTCTTT. Translation gives CASSLGTEAFF.

The chain links TRBV28 to TRBJ2-1; D is unresolved. Trimming took off 10 bases at V and 6 bases at J, with 13 bases between the two ends. The CDR3 spans 12 residues. CDR1 is MDHEN, CDR2 SYDVKM, per germline. In DNA, the CDR3 is TGTGCCACCAGCAGTTTGGGCAATGAGCAGTTCTTC. It specifies CATSSLGNEQFF.

The chain carries TRBV6-5 and TRBJ2-7; no definite D call. CDR1 and CDR2 from the germline V gene are MNHEY and SVGAGI. The length of the CDR3 is 14 residues. Deletions cut 0 bases from V and 4 bases from J, with 10 bases between. The CDR3 DNA reads TGTGCCAGCAGTTACTCGATGGTCGATTACGAGCAGTACTTC. Protein sequence: CASSYSMVDYEQYF.

This sequence joins TRBV5-4 and TRBJ2-2; D is unresolved. CDR1 is SGHNT and CDR2 is YYREEE in the germline V gene (reference sequence). The CDR3 has 12 amino acids. Trimming shortened V by 0 bases and J by 7 bases, and 4 bases separated the two germline ends. The DNA of the CDR3 is TGTGCCAGCAGCTTGGGTGGCGGGGAGCTGTTTTTT. Its protein is CASSLGGGELFF.

V is TRBV7-9 and J is TRBJ2-5, with D unclear. Trimming took 2 bases from V and 5 from J, leaving 3 bases between them. CDR3 length: 11 residues. Germline assignment: CDR1 SEHNR and CDR2 FQNEAQ (reference sequence). In nucleotides, the CDR3 is TGTGCCAGCAGCTTATCGGAGACCCAGTACTTC. Its translation is CASSLSETQYF.

The chain employs TRBV5-4 and TRBJ2-5; D remains unclear. CDR3 length: 15 amino acids. Trimming cost V 0 bases and J 1 base, with 10 bases left between them. Germline V lookup: CDR1 SGHNT, CDR2 YYREEE (reference sequence). The CDR3 loop is CASSLDRSTQETQYF. The CDR3 bases are TGTGCCAGCAGCTTGGACAGATCGACCCAAGAGACCCAGTACTTC.

This rearrangement joins TRBV4-1 to TRBJ2-2; 9 bases agree with TRBD1. The CDR3 extends over 16 amino acids. Trimming removed 3 bases from V and 6 bases from J; junction bases left unmatched: 8. The germline gives CDR1 MGHRA, CDR2 YSYEKL. CDR3 bases: TGCGCCAGCAGCCAGACCGGGACAGGGTTCGCCGGGGAGCTGTTTTTT. This gives the protein CASSQTGTGFAGELFF.

The chain links TRBV19 to TRBJ2-1; TRBD2 aligns across 11 bases. Germline V CDR1 and CDR2: LNHDA, SQIVND (reference sequence). V dropped 5 bases and J dropped 4; count of bases not matched to a gene: 1. The CDR3 length is 14 residues. CDR3 region: CASSVAGGYNEQFF. CDR3 DNA sequence: TGTGCCAGTAGTGTAGCGGGAGGGTACAATGAGCAGTTCTTC. Combining the CDR3 with reference TRBV19 and TRBJ2-1 gives the whole variable domain DGGITQSPKYLFRKEGQNVTLSCEQNLNHDAMYWYRQDPGQGLRLIYYSQIVNDFQKGDIAEGYSVSREKKESFPLTVTSAQKNPTAFYLCASSVAGGYNEQFFGPGTRLTVL.

The CDR3: CASSVKGTGELFF. Here the CDR3 DNA reads TGTGCCAGCAGCGTGAAGGGAACCGGGGAGCTGTTTTTT. The chain joins TRBV9 to TRBJ2-2; D remains ambiguous. The ends were cut back, 2 bases at V and 5 bases at J, with 7 bases in the middle. The CDR3 is 13 amino acids. The germline gives CDR1 SGDLS, CDR2 YYNGEE.

V and J are TRBV4-1 and TRBJ2-7; the match to TRBD2 covers 8 bases. CDR3 length: 15 amino acids. Looked up from germline, CDR1 is MGHRA and CDR2 is YSYEKL. V shed 2 bases, J shed 4 bases, and the junction held 7 bases outside the gene matches. The DNA for the CDR3 is TGCGCCAGCAGCCAATCGGGGGGGCCGAATTACGAGCAGTACTTC. This sequence encodes CASSQSGGPNYEQYF.

This clone was seen more than once but under ten times. CDR3 coding DNA: TGTGCCAGTAGTACCACCGGACAGGGATATTTCTATGGCTACACCTTC. Translation gives CASSTTGQGYFYGYTF. The chain uses TRBV19 and TRBJ1-2; 8 bases fit TRBD1. CDR3 length: 16 amino acids. J lost 4 bases, V lost 4 bases, and 11 bases had no gene match. Germline CDR1 reads LNHDA; CDR2 reads SQIVND (reference sequence).

The V call is TRBV6-1, the J call TRBJ1-2, with D uncertain. The CDR3 has 11 amino acids. Trimming took 6 bases from V and 6 from J, leaving 8 bases between them. Germline V gene data show CDR1 as MNHNS and CDR2 as SASEGT. In nucleotides, the CDR3 is TGTGCCAGCAGCCCCCTAAATGGCTACACCTTC. This gives the protein CASSPLNGYTF.

A few counts support this clone. The rearrangement links TRBV29-1 to TRBJ2-3; D uncertain. V lost 8 bases and J 5 bases, leaving 11 bases between the germline ends. CDR1 is SQVTM and CDR2 is ANQGSEA in the germline V gene. The CDR3 covers 11 residues. CDR3 DNA: TGCAGCCCCTCGTCGGGAGATACGCAGTATTTT. Protein sequence: CSPSSGDTQYF.

The J gene is TRBJ2-7, the V gene TRBV27, with D maybe TRBD2 (6 bases). The V gene's germline CDR1 is MNHEY and CDR2 SMNVEV (reference sequence). V was clipped by 4 bases and J by 4 bases, with 14 bases between them. The CDR3 spans 14 residues. CDR3 region: CASSSGSGGYEQYF. The CDR3 coding sequence is TGTGCCAGCAGTTCGGGTAGCGGAGGTTACGAGCAGTACTTC.

The rearrangement links TRBV7-9 to TRBJ2-3, with 9 bases matching TRBD2. J lost 0 bases, V lost 2 bases, and 3 bases had no gene match. The CDR3 is made up of 16 amino acids. Germline CDR1 SEHNR, CDR2 FQNEAQ (reference sequence). Written as DNA, the CDR3 is TGTGCCAGCAGCTTACGTCTAGCGGGGAGCACAGATACGCAGTATTTT. This codes for CASSLRLAGSTDTQYF.

The rearrangement uses TRBV30 and TRBJ2-7; unclear D gene. This CDR3 comprises 12 residues. CDR1 is GTSNPN and CDR2 is SVGIG in the germline V gene (reference sequence). Trimming cost V 5 bases and J 2 bases, with 10 bases left between them. The CDR3 protein is CAWAPDPYEQYF. CDR3 in DNA: TGTGCCTGGGCGCCTGATCCCTACGAGCAGTACTTC.

The chain has TRBV18 and TRBJ1-2; 7 bases fit TRBD1. The CDR3 is 17 residues long. V trimming: 3 bases; J trimming: 2 bases; junction bases outside the gene matches: 12. Germline V gene data show CDR1 as KGHSH and CDR2 as LQKENI. The CDR3 loop reads CASSPGTVLGVNYGYTF. CDR3 in DNA: TGTGCCAGCTCACCGGGGACAGTTCTCGGGGTGAACTATGGCTACACCTTC. The whole variable domain, remainder taken from reference TRBV18 and TRBJ1-2, is NAGVMQNPRHLVRRRGQEARLRCSPMKGHSHVYWYRQLPEEGLKFMVYLQKENIIDESGMPKERFSAEFPKEGPSILRIQQVVRGDSAAYFCASSPGTVLGVNYGYTFGSGTRLTVV.

The chain links TRBV13 to TRBJ2-7, with D unresolved. With 0 bases removed from V and 5 bases from J, the gap between germline ends came to 5 bases. The CDR3 is made up of 12 amino acids. Germline V CDR1 and CDR2: PRHDT, FYEKMQ (reference sequence). The CDR3 reads CASSLGLHEQYF. The CDR3, as DNA: TGTGCCAGCAGCTTAGGCTTGCACGAGCAGTACTTC.

V gene TRBV12-3 or TRBV12-4 combines with J gene TRBJ2-7; D not resolved. The CDR3 covers 13 residues. The germline V and J ends were trimmed by 5 bases and 0 bases, with 8 bases remaining between them. CDR3 sequence (DNA): TGTGCCAGCAGTATGGCTAGCTCCTACGAGCAGTACTTC. Translated: CASSMASSYEQYF.